This T cell receptor (beta chain) was identified during a study of T cell responses to AZD1222 COVID-19 vaccine. This table comes from immunoSEQ multiplex PCR, and its TCRdb copy is limited to in-frame clones, with some not included. This table has about 140,000 clones, roughly 92% appearing once. Germline CDR1 is PRHDT and CDR2 is FYEKMQ (reference sequence). Unmatched junction bases numbered 9, after V lost 8 bases and J lost 1 base. This CDR3 region has 15 residues. J is TRBJ2-7 and V is TRBV13; TRBD2 aligns across 9 bases. This TCR was recovered from an adult in good health. Sequences were derived from peripheral blood, sampled on day 0 of AZD1222 vaccination. The CDR3 sequence: CASGGSGSRSYEQYF. In DNA, the CDR3 is TGTGCCAGCGGTGGTAGCGGGAGTAGGTCCTACGAGCAGTACTTC.